This T cell receptor (beta chain) appears in the sequencing data of a study of blood T cells in healthy people across ages. A J-beta primer mix and a sample-barcoded 5' primer were used in a second PCR of roughly 6 to 11 cycles. Template switching added a 12-random-nucleotide identifier to every cDNA molecule. TCRdb called the 5' RACE reads again in MiXCR, with one record for every CDR3 protein. This sample has around 1,600,000 distinct CDR3 sequences, with 40% to 45% found just once. Trimming removed 5 bases at V and 0 bases at J, with 14 bases between. CDR3 length: 14 residues. Germline V lookup: CDR1 DFQATT, CDR2 SNEGSKA (reference sequence). Each individual donor underwent a draw of ten milliliters of peripheral blood.

This sequence was found in a woman under 30 in good health. Sequencing was carried out using blood. The chain employs TRBV20-1 and TRBJ2-7; no clear D gene. CDR3 sequence: CSAVRRGTSYEQYF. For the CDR3, the DNA is TGCAGTGCTGTCCGTCGCGGAACCTCCTACGAGCAGTACTTC.